This record concerns one T cell receptor beta chain sequence. The CDR3 is made up of 18 amino acids. Germline V gene sequence: CDR1 SNHLY, CDR2 FYNNEI. Losses at the gene ends were 7 bases for V and 0 bases for J; bases not matched to a gene: 14. The source of the sample is a study of OX40 agonist ivuxolimab in advanced cancers. Method: immunoSEQ multiplex PCR; TCRdb's copy keeps in-frame clones and lacks some. The repertoire holds some 64,000 clones, with around 90% as singletons. The sequencing here drew on CD4+ or CD8+ T cells sorted from blood, taken in a trial of the OX40 agonist ivuxolimab. The clonotype originates from an adult with an advanced solid tumor such as melanoma, head and neck, liver or kidney cancer. This chain connects TRBV2 to TRBJ2-1, with 8 bases aligning to TRBD2. CDR3 in amino acids: CASTTGAGGRSSYNEQFF. Written as DNA, the CDR3 is TGTGCCAGCACCACGGGTGCGGGAGGACGAAGCTCCTACAATGAGCAGTTCTTC.